What follows are 24 T cell receptor beta chains derived from one specimen sequenced in a study of control samples from healthy donors and cancer patients. The method was immunoSEQ multiplex PCR; TCRdb's version includes in-frame clones alone and lacks a portion of them. Among about 130,000 clones listed, approximately 92% were seen once. Material: blood. Source of these receptors: a man aged 18 to 29 in good health.

The chain employs TRBV6-6 and TRBJ1-3; D gene unclear. The CDR3 consists of 13 residues. Trimming left V 6 bases short and J 0 bases short, with 6 bases between. Germline V CDR1 and CDR2: MNHNY, SVGAGI (reference sequence). The CDR3: CASSQVSGNTIYF. The DNA of the CDR3 is TGTGCCAGCAGCCAGGTCTCTGGAAACACCATATATTTT.

J is TRBJ2-1 and V is TRBV27; no definite D call. The germline V gene has CDR1 MNHEY and CDR2 SMNVEV (reference sequence). The CDR3 loop spans 15 amino acids. Trimming removed 1 base from V and 0 bases from J, with 7 bases in between. CDR3 sequence (DNA): TGTGCCAGCAGTTTATACGAATCCTCCTACAATGAGCAGTTCTTC. It codes for CASSLYESSYNEQFF.

The rearrangement uses TRBV7-9 and TRBJ2-2; D unresolved. This CDR3 has 15 amino acids. The germline V gene encodes CDR1 SEHNR and CDR2 FQNEAQ (reference sequence). V was pared by 5 bases and J by 4 bases, with 14 bases between. CDR3 amino acids: CASSLFDMLTGELFF. CDR3 nucleotides: TGTGCCAGCAGCCTATTTGACATGCTCACCGGGGAGCTGTTTTTT.

The gene calls are TRBV29-1 and TRBJ1-1, with 8 bases aligning to TRBD1. CDR3 size: 12 residues. The V gene end was trimmed by 8 bases and the J gene end by 4 bases; junction bases not matched to a gene: 6. CDR1 SQVTM and CDR2 ANQGSEA come from the germline V gene. CDR3 nucleotides: TGCAGCTCAGGACAGGGTATCACTGAAGCTTTCTTT. Translated: CSSGQGITEAFF. The variable domain in full, completed from reference TRBV29-1 and TRBJ1-1, reads SAVISQKPSRDICQRGTSLTIQCQVDSQVTMMFWYRQQPGQSLTLIATANQGSEATYESGFVIDKFPISRPNLTFSTLTVSNMSPEDSSIYLCSSGQGITEAFFGQGTRLTVV.

The chain links TRBV28 to TRBJ1-1, with 7 positions matching TRBD1. Trimming took 7 bases from V and 1 from J; bases not matched to a gene: 9. Germline CDR1 is MDHEN and CDR2 is SYDVKM. CDR3 length: 15 amino acids. The CDR3 protein is CASTLPGQSNTEAFF. The CDR3, as DNA: TGTGCCAGCACCCTCCCGGGACAGTCGAACACTGAAGCTTTCTTT.

V is TRBV5-4 and J is TRBJ2-5, with 8 bases matching TRBD1. The germline CDR1 and CDR2 sequences are SGHNT and YYREEE (reference sequence). The V segment lost 2 bases and the J segment 3 bases; nucleotides outside the gene matches: 3. This CDR3 is 14 amino acids long. DNA of the CDR3: TGTGCCAGCAGCTTAAAGACAGGGGAAGAGACCCAGTACTTC. Translated, it gives CASSLKTGEETQYF.

The J gene is TRBJ2-6, the V gene TRBV15; D is uncertain. Trimming stripped 1 base from V and 0 bases from J, with 7 bases between. From germline, CDR1 is LNHNV and CDR2 YYDKDF (reference sequence). This CDR3 contains 16 residues. In DNA, the CDR3 is TGTGCCACCAGCAGAGGGCACGGCTCTGGGGCCAACGTCCTGACTTTC. It yields the protein CATSRGHGSGANVLTF.

The chain has TRBV7-9 and TRBJ1-5; tentatively, D is TRBD1 (5 bases). V was clipped by 3 bases and J by 6 bases, with 9 bases between them. The germline CDR1 and CDR2 sequences are SEHNR and FQNEAQ (reference sequence). CDR3 size: 13 residues. In DNA, the CDR3 is TGTGCCAGCAGCTTTAGCCAGGGTCAGCCCCAGCATTTT. This codes for CASSFSQGQPQHF.

This clone was seen a single time. The chain combines TRBV4-3 with TRBJ1-2; 8 bases map to TRBD1. V was pared by 1 base and J by 6 bases, with 4 bases of the junction left unmatched. CDR1 and CDR2 from the germline V gene are LGHNA and YSLEER. The CDR3 is made up of 14 amino acids. The CDR3 spells CASSQGQGRNGYTF. CDR3 nucleotide sequence: TGCGCCAGCAGCCAAGGACAGGGGAGGAATGGCTACACCTTC.

V gene TRBV12-3 or TRBV12-4 combines with J gene TRBJ1-2, with D unresolved. The CDR3 has 13 amino acids. V was pared by 5 bases and J by 4 bases, with 11 bases between. For the CDR3, the DNA is TGTGCCAGCAGTCGGGAGGGAACCTATGGCTACACCTTC. This gives the protein CASSREGTYGYTF.

The chain joins TRBV24-1 to TRBJ2-7, with D maybe TRBD2 (7 bases). V was pared by 2 bases and J by 3 bases, with 13 bases between. There are 15 residues in the CDR3. CDR1 is KGHDR, CDR2 SFDVKD, per germline. The chain's CDR3 is CATSDWEGEGYEQYV. DNA of the CDR3: TGTGCCACCAGTGATTGGGAGGGGGAAGGCTACGAGCAGTACGTC.

This clone was counted once. The chain couples TRBV5-1 to TRBJ1-4; TRBD1 agrees at 8 bases. The length of the CDR3 is 16 residues. V was clipped by 3 bases and J by 4 bases; unmatched bases: 8. Germline loops: CDR1 SGHRS, CDR2 YFSETQ. The CDR3 protein is CASSYYGQGLNEKLFF. CDR3 bases: TGCGCCAGCAGCTACTACGGACAGGGCCTTAATGAAAAACTGTTTTTT.

CDR3 residues: CASSRDLTGGSTNEKLFF. The CDR3 nucleotides are TGCGCCAGCAGCCGAGACCTAACAGGGGGATCTACTAATGAAAAACTGTTTTTT. The genes are TRBV4-3 and TRBJ1-4; 8 positions agree with TRBD1. From germline, CDR1 is LGHNA and CDR2 YSLEER. This CDR3 comprises 18 residues. The V and J ends lost 4 bases and 2 bases, in that order; junction bases with no gene match: 12.

This chain connects TRBV21-1 to TRBJ1-2. TRBV21-1 has pseudogene status. The CDR3 extends over 17 amino acids. The CDR3 loop reads CASSTILGQRGDYGYTF. The CDR3 nucleotides read TGTGCCAGCAGCACAATTCTAGGACAGAGGGGGGACTATGGCTATACCTTC.

The rearrangement links TRBV3-1 (or the pseudogene TRBV3-2) to TRBJ2-3; no definite D call. This CDR3 contains 16 residues. Per the germline V gene, CDR1 is LGHDT and CDR2 is YNNKEL (reference sequence). V was trimmed by 8 bases and J by 0 bases, leaving 18 bases between them. The CDR3 reads CASGVGMGISTDTQYF. In DNA form, the CDR3 reads TGTGCCAGCGGGGTGGGGATGGGGATTAGCACAGATACGCAGTATTTT.

This sequence joins TRBV10-3 and TRBJ2-5; 7 nucleotides agree with TRBD1. In germline, CDR1 is ENHRY, CDR2 SYGVKD. There are 14 residues in the CDR3. Trimming cost V 0 bases and J 5 bases; bases outside gene matches: 3. The CDR3 sequence is CAISESLQGETQYF. For the CDR3, the DNA is TGTGCCATCAGTGAGTCGCTACAGGGGGAGACCCAGTACTTC.

V and J are TRBV29-1 and TRBJ1-2; D remains unclear. Trimming pared 2 bases from V and 8 bases from J, leaving 15 bases between. This CDR3 comprises 13 residues. Germline CDR1 is SQVTM and CDR2 is ANQGSEA. The CDR3 DNA sequence: TGCAGCGTTGAACTCGGACCCGCGTTGGGCTACACCTTC. This codes for CSVELGPALGYTF.

The chain joins TRBV7-2 to TRBJ1-2, with D unclear. The CDR3 extends over 11 amino acids. Trimming shortened V by 5 bases and J by 7 bases, and 8 bases separated the two germline ends. The germline gives CDR1 SGHTA, CDR2 FQGNSA. The CDR3 reads CASSPSGGYTF. The DNA of the CDR3 is TGTGCCAGCAGCCCTTCTGGTGGCTACACCTTC.

This clone has just one count. The chain has TRBV4-1 and TRBJ1-6; no clear D gene. This CDR3 contains 15 residues. Germline V gene data show CDR1 as MGHRA and CDR2 as YSYEKL. Trimming left V 0 bases short and J 5 bases short, with 8 bases between. The CDR3 sequence: CASSQDERDNSPLHF. The DNA of the CDR3 is TGCGCCAGCAGCCAAGATGAGCGGGATAATTCACCCCTCCACTTT.

This chain connects TRBV11-2 to TRBJ2-1; D call uncertain. The CDR3 has 15 amino acids. The V gene lost 5 bases and the J gene lost 0 bases, with 11 bases spanning the gap. Germline CDR1 is SGHAT and CDR2 is FQNNGV. CDR3 sequence (DNA): TGTGCCAGCAGCCCTGAGCATCGCTCCTACAATGAGCAGTTCTTC. Translation gives CASSPEHRSYNEQFF.

The chain combines TRBV2 with TRBJ2-7; 14 nucleotides agree with TRBD2. The CDR3 is made up of 14 amino acids. The J segment lost 7 bases and the V segment lost 6 bases, leaving 5 bases of the junction unmatched. The germline gives CDR1 SNHLY, CDR2 FYNNEI. CDR3 nucleotide sequence: TGTGCCAGCAGCGGGACTAGCGGGGGCGGGGAGCAGTACTTC. It codes for CASSGTSGGGEQYF.

This clone was seen a few times. The chain uses TRBV6-5 and TRBJ1-5; TRBD1 matches at 7 bases. Germline CDR1 reads MNHEY; CDR2 reads SVGAGI. The CDR3 spans 15 residues. J was trimmed by 4 bases and V by 6 bases; bases with no gene match: 9. CDR3 in amino acids: CASRRELGQNQPQHF. The CDR3 bases are TGTGCCAGCAGGAGGGAGTTGGGACAGAATCAGCCCCAGCATTTT.

The chain carries TRBV4-3 and TRBJ1-6; 10 nucleotides agree with TRBD1. Germline V CDR1 and CDR2: LGHNA, YSLEER. The V gene end was trimmed by 4 bases and the J gene end by 6 bases; junction bases not matched to a gene: 3. The CDR3 extends over 15 amino acids. The DNA of the CDR3 is TGCGCCAGCAGCCCACGGACAGGGGGTAATTCACCCCTCCACTTT. Its translation is CASSPRTGGNSPLHF.

This rearrangement joins TRBV10-2 to TRBJ1-6; a possible D gene is TRBD1 (5 bases). CDR3 length equals 13 residues. The V end lost 7 bases, the J end lost 7 bases, and 11 bases lay between the germline ends. Germline CDR1 is WSHSY and CDR2 is SAAADI. DNA for the CDR3: TGCGCCAGCATAGGAGGGGCAAATTCACCCCTCCACTTT. It yields the protein CASIGGANSPLHF.